The rows below give T cell receptor beta chains drawn from one sample of a study of T-cell memory formation after mild COVID-19. TCRdb re-analysed the 5' RACE reads in MiXCR, keeping a single row per CDR3 protein. The table includes 450,000 to 700,000 distinct CDR3 sequences, more than 15% detected once. The sequencing input was PBMCs or a T cell subset sorted from them (not recorded which). Receptor source: an adult woman who had mild COVID-19 (a few samples of this study predate the infection). Cell type and time point are not known. CDR3s include the opening cysteine and the closing phenylalanine or tryptophan. Fields, in order: J gene, clone size, D gene, V gene, CDR3 protein, CDR3 DNA. A D gene is named only where the DNA matches it firmly. Expanded clones get a size class; other rows say once, few or many, or leave the size out.

TRBJ2-5 | - | TRBD2 | TRBV20-1 | CSANPGLSTYF | TGCAGTGCTAACCCGGGACTATCTACGTACTTC
TRBJ1-4 | - | - | TRBV7-6 | CASSSDDREPMGKLFF | TGTGCCAGCAGCTCGGACGACCGGGAGCCAATGGGGAAACTGTTTTTT
TRBJ2-1 | - | TRBD2 | TRBV20-1 | CSAPKGAGVAQYNEQFF | TGCAGTGCGCCTAAGGGAGCGGGAGTGGCGCAATACAATGAGCAGTTCTTC
TRBJ1-3 | - | - | TRBV5-1 | CASSTQGTNTIYF | TGCGCCAGCAGCACACAAGGGACAAACACCATATATTTT
TRBJ2-5 | - | - | TRBV7-8 | CASSTGRQTQYF | TGTGCCAGCAGCACCGGGAGACAGACCCAGTACTTC
TRBJ2-3 | - | TRBD2 | TRBV6-1 | CASSLAGGFTDTQYF | TGTGCCAGCAGTCTAGCGGGAGGGTTCACAGATACGCAGTATTTT
TRBJ2-7 | few | - | TRBV2 | CAVGGNYEQYF | TGTGCAGTCGGCGGAAACTACGAGCAGTACTTC
TRBJ2-3 | - | TRBD2 | TRBV6-1 | CASLWLAGVEDTQYF | TGTGCCAGTCTATGGCTAGCGGGAGTGGAAGATACGCAGTATTTT
TRBJ2-1 | - | - | TRBV5-6 | CASSPARGLQFF | TGTGCCAGCAGCCCAGCCCGCGGGCTCCAGTTCTTC
TRBJ2-7 | few | TRBD2 | TRBV4-3 | CASSQDWTSGNYEQYF | TGCGCCAGCAGCCAAGATTGGACTAGCGGGAACTACGAGCAGTACTTC
TRBJ2-3 | few | TRBD2 | TRBV7-6 | CASSLEANPGLAGDGGTDTQYF | TGTGCCAGCAGCTTAGAGGCAAATCCGGGACTAGCGGGGGACGGGGGCACAGATACGCAGTATTTT
TRBJ1-5 | - | TRBD1 | TRBV15 | CATSTRTGPSNQPQHF | TGTGCCACCAGCACCAGGACAGGGCCAAGCAATCAGCCCCAGCATTTT
TRBJ2-1 | - | - | TRBV5-1 | CASSSEIEQFF | TGCGCCAGCAGCTCCGAGATTGAGCAGTTCTTC
TRBJ2-5 | few | - | TRBV11-2 | CASSSEPEGTQYF | TGTGCCAGCAGCTCCGAGCCGGAGGGGACCCAGTACTTC
TRBJ2-1 | - | TRBD2 | TRBV4-2 | CASSQALAGNNEQFF | TGTGCCAGCAGCCAAGCACTAGCGGGAAACAATGAGCAGTTCTTC
TRBJ2-7 | few | TRBD1 | TRBV29-1 | CSAGGSGTGSYEQYF | TGCAGCGCTGGGGGGTCCGGGACAGGGTCCTACGAGCAGTACTTC
TRBJ2-1 | - | - | TRBV3-1 | CASSHGDNEQFF | TGTGCCAGCAGCCACGGAGACAATGAGCAGTTCTTC
TRBJ2-1 | few | - | TRBV27 | CASSFDAREQFF | TGTGCCAGCAGTTTTGACGCCCGTGAGCAGTTCTTC
TRBJ1-2 | - | - | TRBV3-1 | CASSQDTSPIYGYTF | TGTGCCAGCAGCCAAGATACGAGCCCCATCTATGGCTACACCTTC
TRBJ2-7 | - | - | TRBV5-1 | CASSSFTYEQYF | TGCGCCAGCAGCTCCTTTACCTACGAGCAGTACTTC
TRBJ2-3 | few | TRBD1 | TRBV29-1 | CSVQTGASTDTQYF | TGCAGCGTTCAGACAGGGGCCTCCACAGATACGCAGTATTTT
TRBJ2-2 | - | - | TRBV7-2 | CASSLTPGTGELFF | TGTGCCAGCAGCTTGACACCTGGGACCGGGGAGCTGTTTTTT
TRBJ1-5 | - | - | TRBV29-1 | CSAGGGSQPQHF | TGCAGCGCCGGCGGGGGGTCACAGCCCCAGCATTTT
TRBJ2-5 | few | TRBD2 | TRBV24-1 | CATSELGLAGPETQYF | TGTGCCACCAGTGAACTGGGACTAGCGGGGCCGGAGACCCAGTACTTC
TRBJ2-1 | - | - | TRBV9 | CASSVDNNEQFF | TGTGCCAGCAGCGTAGATAACAATGAGCAGTTCTTC
TRBJ2-7 | few | - | TRBV20-1 | CSASYPYEQYF | TGCAGTGCTAGCTATCCCTACGAGCAGTACTTC
TRBJ2-1 | - | TRBD2 | TRBV20-1 | CSARDLAASYNEQFF | TGCAGTGCTAGAGATCTAGCGGCCTCCTACAATGAGCAGTTCTTC
TRBJ2-3 | few | - | TRBV2 | CASRQDENTDTQYF | TGTGCCAGCAGACAGGACGAAAACACAGATACGCAGTATTTT
TRBJ1-4 | - | TRBD1 | TRBV20-1 | CSARPLGQAPEKLFF | TGCAGTGCTAGACCCCTGGGACAGGCGCCGGAAAAACTGTTTTTT
TRBJ1-6 | few | - | TRBV5-4 | CASSRDGKNYNSPLHF | TGTGCCAGCAGCCGGGACGGTAAAAACTATAATTCACCCCTCCACTTT
TRBJ2-5 | - | TRBD2 | TRBV7-9 | CASSLKTSGTEETQYF | TGTGCCAGCAGCTTAAAGACTAGCGGCACAGAAGAGACCCAGTACTTC
TRBJ1-1 | few | - | TRBV18 | CASSPPLSWNTEAFF | TGTGCCAGCTCACCACCACTTAGTTGGAACACTGAAGCTTTCTTT
TRBJ2-7 | few | - | TRBV4-3 | CASSQGVVAHYEQYF | TGCGCCAGCAGCCAAGGGGTGGTTGCGCATTACGAGCAGTACTTC
TRBJ1-2 | - | - | TRBV4-2 | CASSLKPEQDYYGYTF | TGTGCCAGCAGCCTGAAGCCGGAACAGGATTACTATGGCTACACCTTC
TRBJ2-6 | - | - | TRBV6-2/TRBV6-3 | CASSYFPGPTSGANVLTF | TGTGCCAGCAGTTACTTCCCAGGACCGACCTCTGGGGCCAACGTCCTGACTTTC
TRBJ2-1 | few | TRBD2 | TRBV27 | CASSLLSGNVVDEQFF | TGTGCCAGCAGTTTATTGAGCGGGAACGTGGTCGATGAGCAGTTCTTC
TRBJ1-2 | - | TRBD1 | TRBV7-2 | CASSPVTGDSYGYTF | TGTGCCAGCAGCCCAGTGACAGGGGATAGCTATGGCTACACCTTC
TRBJ2-1 | - | - | TRBV29-1 | CSVGDRYNEQFF | TGCAGCGTTGGAGACAGATACAATGAGCAGTTCTTC
TRBJ1-5 | - | - | TRBV5-1 | CASSLKTGDQPQHF | TGCGCCAGCAGCTTGAAGACAGGTGATCAGCCCCAGCATTTT
TRBJ2-7 | few | TRBD1 | TRBV24-1 | CATSDLLTDRGRSYEQYF | TGTGCCACCAGTGATCTCCTCACCGACAGGGGCCGTTCCTACGAGCAGTACTTC
TRBJ2-1 | - | TRBD1 | TRBV7-9 | CASSATDREEQFF | TGTGCCAGCAGCGCCACGGACAGGGAGGAGCAGTTCTTC
TRBJ2-3 | few | - | TRBV13 | CASSPAGSSGTDTQYF | TGTGCCAGCAGCCCTGCGGGGAGTAGCGGCACAGATACGCAGTATTTT
TRBJ2-3 | few | - | TRBV9 | CASSWSDGPTDTQYF | TGTGCCAGCAGCTGGAGCGACGGACCCACAGATACGCAGTATTTT
TRBJ2-1 | few | - | TRBV24-1 | CATSIYNEQFF | TGTGCCACCAGTATATACAATGAGCAGTTCTTC
TRBJ2-7 | - | TRBD1 | TRBV24-1 | CATSGTGTGNHEQYF | TGTGCCACCAGTGGAACCGGGACAGGGAACCACGAGCAGTACTTC
TRBJ2-7 | - | - | TRBV30 | CAWSHPGPQYF | TGTGCCTGGAGTCACCCGGGACCGCAGTACTTC
TRBJ2-7 | - | TRBD1 | TRBV3-1 | CASSETGTGVYEQYF | TGTGCCAGCAGTGAAACCGGGACAGGGGTTTACGAGCAGTACTTC
TRBJ2-2 | few | - | TRBV27 | CASSFRRTGELFF | TGTGCCAGCAGCTTTAGGCGCACCGGGGAGCTGTTTTTT
TRBJ2-5 | few | - | TRBV5-1 | CASSLARAGQETQYF | TGCGCCAGCAGCTTGGCCCGGGCAGGCCAAGAGACCCAGTACTTC
TRBJ2-7 | - | - | TRBV29-1 | CSVERPGTPGGSYEQYF | TGCAGCGTGGAGAGACCCGGGACTCCAGGGGGCTCCTACGAGCAGTACTTC
TRBJ1-2 | - | - | TRBV20-1 | CSARDSGANYGYTF | TGCAGTGCTAGAGATTCTGGGGCTAACTATGGCTACACCTTC